This TCR beta chain was recovered during a study of blood T cell repertoires in COVID-19. Germline-derived CDR1 and CDR2 are LGHDT and YNNKEL (reference sequence). The CDR3 is 13 amino acids. V was cut by 3 bases and J by 5 bases, with 10 bases left in between. Sequenced by immunoSEQ multiplex PCR; TCRdb stores in-frame clones only, minus some. The profile shows some 110,000 clones, about 83% of them singletons. V gene TRBV3-1 (or the pseudogene TRBV3-2) combines with J gene TRBJ1-1, with D unresolved. The sample comprised peripheral blood. This TCR came from a human donor in a cohort sampled during active COVID-19. The CDR3 sequence: CASSQARLTEAFF. In nucleotides, the CDR3 is TGTGCCAGCAGCCAGGCCCGTTTGACTGAAGCTTTCTTT.